These 21 T cell receptor beta chains share one sample of origin, sequenced in a study of siplizumab effects on memory and regulatory T cells. Clones were sequenced by immunoSEQ multiplex PCR, and TCRdb holds only the in-frame ones, with some missing. The table lists about 80,000 clones, roughly 94% of them singletons. Sequenced: CD8+ T cells sorted from blood. All receptors come from a human donor in good health.

For the CDR3, the DNA is TGTGCCAGCAGCTTAGTGGGAAGAGGCTACAATGAGCAGTTCTTC. Protein product: CASSLVGRGYNEQFF. V is TRBV7-6 and J is TRBJ2-1, with unresolved D. Trimming took off 1 base at V and 3 bases at J, with 10 bases between the two ends. The CDR3 runs 15 residues. Germline loops: CDR1 SGHVS, CDR2 FNYEAQ.

The rearrangement joins TRBV4-1 to TRBJ1-2; 11 bases match TRBD1. Germline CDR1 is MGHRA and CDR2 is YSYEKL. The trim removed 6 bases at V and 0 bases at J, leaving 6 bases unmatched. The CDR3 loop spans 16 amino acids. The CDR3 sequence is CASRQGQGGANYGYTF. CDR3 DNA sequence: TGCGCCAGCAGGCAGGGACAGGGGGGAGCTAACTATGGCTACACCTTC.

The rearrangement joins TRBV28 to TRBJ1-5, with no clear D. The CDR3 runs 17 residues. Trimming took off 6 bases at V and 0 bases at J, with 18 bases between the two ends. Germline V lookup: CDR1 MDHEN, CDR2 SYDVKM. DNA of the CDR3: TGTGCCAGCAGCCGAGCCCGGGCAGAGTATAGCAATCAGCCCCAGCATTTT. Translated, it gives CASSRARAEYSNQPQHF. The full variable domain, completed using reference TRBV28 and TRBJ1-5, is DVKVTQSSRYLVKRTGEKVFLECVQDMDHENMFWYRQDPGLGLRLIYFSYDVKMKEKGDIPEGYSVSREKKERFSLILESASTNQTSMYLCASSRARAEYSNQPQHFGDGTRLSIL.

V is TRBV6-5 and J is TRBJ2-2; D is uncertain. Per the germline V gene, CDR1 is MNHEY and CDR2 is SVGAGI. The CDR3 is 15 residues long. V was clipped by 10 bases and J by 4 bases, with 19 bases between them. This CDR3 is CATLNLGLGTGELFF. The CDR3 DNA is TGTGCCACCCTGAATTTGGGCCTGGGCACCGGGGAGCTGTTTTTT.

The rearrangement joins TRBV9 to TRBJ2-5, with 9 bases that match TRBD1. The V gene end was trimmed by 4 bases and the J gene end by 5 bases; junction bases not matched to a gene: 3. The germline CDR1 and CDR2 sequences are SGDLS and YYNGEE. This CDR3 is 13 amino acids long. CDR3 nucleotides: TGTGCCAGCAGCACAGGACAGGGGGAGACCCAGTACTTC. It specifies CASSTGQGETQYF.

The chain recombines TRBV27 with TRBJ1-2; perhaps TRBD1 as D (6 bases). Trimming pared 5 bases from V and 0 bases from J, leaving 10 bases between. Looked up from germline, CDR1 is MNHEY and CDR2 is SMNVEV (reference sequence). This CDR3 has 14 residues. The CDR3 loop is CASSSGQPNYGYTF. CDR3 coding DNA: TGTGCCAGCAGTAGCGGACAGCCTAACTATGGCTACACCTTC.

V gene TRBV6-1 combines with J gene TRBJ2-7; D remains unclear. The CDR3 loop spans 15 amino acids. CDR1 is MNHNS and CDR2 is SASEGT in the germline V gene. The V end lost 4 bases, the J end lost 0 bases, and 13 bases lay between the germline ends. As DNA, the CDR3 is TGTGCCAGCAGTGGAGTCCAGGCTTTCTCCTACGAGCAGTACTTC. This encodes CASSGVQAFSYEQYF.

This clone was recorded only once. This rearrangement joins TRBV10-1 to TRBJ2-1, with D possibly called TRBD1 or TRBD2 (5 bases each). The CDR3 is made up of 15 amino acids. Germline lookup yields CDR1 WNHNN and CDR2 SYGVQD (reference sequence). The germline V and J ends were trimmed by 4 bases and 7 bases, with 17 bases remaining between them. The CDR3 DNA reads as TGCGCCAGCAGTGGAGGGTTAGCCGAGGGGAATGAGCAGTTCTTC. Its protein product is CASSGGLAEGNEQFF.

The chain joins TRBV9 to TRBJ1-3, with D possibly TRBD1 on 5 matching bases. Germline loops: CDR1 SGDLS, CDR2 YYNGEE. This CDR3 comprises 13 residues. Trimming removed 8 bases from V and 4 bases from J, with 13 bases in between. This chain's CDR3 is CASSRGEGNTIYF. CDR3 nucleotides: TGTGCCAGTTCTCGGGGCGAAGGAAACACCATATATTTT.

Here the CDR3 DNA reads TGTGCCAGCTCACCGACACAGGGCGGAACTAATGAAAAACTGTTTTTT. Residues: CASSPTQGGTNEKLFF. The chain carries TRBV18 and TRBJ1-4, with TRBD1 as a possible D gene (6 bases). The germline V and J ends were trimmed by 3 bases and 1 base, with 12 bases remaining between them. This CDR3 spans 16 amino acids. Germline-derived CDR1 and CDR2 are KGHSH and LQKENI.

The sample holds a few counts of this clone. This chain uses TRBV29-1 with TRBJ1-1; possible D gene TRBD1, 6 bases. The V end was cut by 6 bases, the J end by 4 bases, with 12 bases between. The CDR3 runs 12 residues. The germline V gene has CDR1 SQVTM and CDR2 ANQGSEA. CDR3 sequence (DNA): TGCAGCGTCGGACAGAGAGGCACTGAAGCTTTCTTT. Translation gives CSVGQRGTEAFF.

The V call is TRBV9, the J call TRBJ2-1; TRBD2 matches 7 bases. V trimming: 3 bases; J trimming: 0 bases; junction bases outside the gene matches: 6. Germline loops: CDR1 SGDLS, CDR2 YYNGEE. The CDR3 runs to 16 residues. In DNA form, the CDR3 reads TGTGCCAGCAGCGGCCCTAGCGGACTCTCCTACAATGAGCAGTTCTTC. It encodes CASSGPSGLSYNEQFF.

V and J are TRBV27 and TRBJ1-6, with D perhaps TRBD1 (6 bases). The germline V gene encodes CDR1 MNHEY and CDR2 SMNVEV (reference sequence). V dropped 10 bases and J dropped 8 bases, with 18 bases sitting between them. The CDR3 contains 14 residues. The DNA for the CDR3 is TGTGCCACCTCGCGCGGGGGGCAAGATTCACCCCTCCACTTT. This encodes CATSRGGQDSPLHF.

The chain recombines TRBV27 with TRBJ2-1; 8 nucleotides match TRBD2. The CDR3 runs 17 residues. Germline V gene sequence: CDR1 MNHEY, CDR2 SMNVEV (reference sequence). Losses at the gene ends were 7 bases for V and 2 bases for J; bases not matched to a gene: 13. DNA of the CDR3: TGTGCCAGCACTTCAACCGGTTCGCGGGGGGCCTACAATGAGCAGTTCTTC. This sequence encodes CASTSTGSRGAYNEQFF.

The rearrangement joins TRBV7-8 to TRBJ2-7; D ambiguous. Trimming stripped 4 bases from V and 0 bases from J, with 7 bases between. Germline V gene data show CDR1 as SGHVS and CDR2 as FQNEAQ. This CDR3 spans 13 amino acids. CDR3 DNA: TGTGCCAGCAGCTCCGAAAGCTCCTACGAGCAGTACTTC. It codes for CASSSESSYEQYF.

J is TRBJ2-7 and V is TRBV9, with no clear D. The CDR3 is 14 amino acids. Germline values: CDR1 SGDLS, CDR2 YYNGEE. V lost 3 bases and J lost 1, with 11 bases in between. The CDR3 loop is CASSDRALSYEQYF. The DNA of the CDR3 is TGTGCCAGCAGCGATAGGGCGTTATCCTACGAGCAGTACTTC.

The genes are TRBV29-1 and TRBJ1-2; D is unresolved. The CDR3 is 11 residues long. Trimming removed 5 bases at V and 3 bases at J, with 7 bases between. Per germline, CDR1 SQVTM and CDR2 ANQGSEA. The DNA of the CDR3 is TGCAGCGTTCCCCGGGACTATGGCTACACCTTC. Its protein is CSVPRDYGYTF.

J is TRBJ2-2 and V is TRBV11-2; D is ambiguous. CDR1 is SGHAT, CDR2 FQNNGV, per germline. Trimming pared 6 bases from V and 5 bases from J, leaving 1 base between. The CDR3 extends over 10 amino acids. The CDR3 loop reads CASSTGELFF. The CDR3 nucleotides read TGTGCCAGCAGTACCGGGGAGCTGTTTTTT.

The chain couples TRBV9 to TRBJ2-7, with a weak D call TRBD2 (6 bases). Trimming cost V 0 bases and J 2 bases, with 15 bases left between them. The CDR3 totals 16 residues. Germline lookup yields CDR1 SGDLS and CDR2 YYNGEE. The CDR3 reads CASSVAGRTSPYEQYF. Here the CDR3 DNA reads TGTGCCAGCAGCGTAGCTGGCAGAACTAGCCCCTACGAGCAGTACTTC.

CDR3 DNA sequence: TGCGCCAGCAGTGTCACTTTGGGGGGCACTGAAGCTTTCTTT. Translating it yields CASSVTLGGTEAFF. The V gene is TRBV10-2, the J gene TRBJ1-1; D might be TRBD1 (5 bases). Looked up from germline, CDR1 is WSHSY and CDR2 is SAAADI. Trimming took 4 bases from V and 4 from J, leaving 13 bases between them. CDR3 length equals 14 residues.

On this clone: Other DNA sequences from this sample encode an identical CDR3 as well. The CDR3 loop is CASSTGGGTEAFF. The CDR3 nucleotides are TGTGCCAGCAGCACCGGAGGGGGCACTGAAGCTTTCTTT. The chain combines TRBV9 with TRBJ1-1, with D perhaps TRBD1 (6 bases). This CDR3 region has 13 residues. Trimming removed 4 bases from V and 4 bases from J, with 11 bases in between. The germline gives CDR1 SGDLS, CDR2 YYNGEE. The whole variable domain, remainder taken from reference TRBV9 and TRBJ1-1, is DSGVTQTPKHLITATGQRVTLRCSPRSGDLSVYWYQQSLDQGLQFLIQYYNGEERAKGNILERFSAQQFPDLHSELNLSSLELGDSALYFCASSTGGGTEAFFGQGTRLTVV.